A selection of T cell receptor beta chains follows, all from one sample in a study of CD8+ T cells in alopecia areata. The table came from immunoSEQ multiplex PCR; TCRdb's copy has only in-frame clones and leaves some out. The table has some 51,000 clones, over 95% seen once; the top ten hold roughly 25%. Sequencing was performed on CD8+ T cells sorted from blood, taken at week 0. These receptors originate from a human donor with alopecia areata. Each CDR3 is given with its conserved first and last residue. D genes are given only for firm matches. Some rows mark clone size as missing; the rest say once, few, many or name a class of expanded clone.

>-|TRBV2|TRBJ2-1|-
CASMRRGGSYNEQFF
TGTGCCAGCATGCGTAGGGGGGGATCCTACAATGAGCAGTTCTTC
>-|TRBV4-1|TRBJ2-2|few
CASSRTGTPSTGELFF
TGCGCCAGCAGCCGCACCGGGACCCCGAGCACCGGGGAGCTGTTTTTT
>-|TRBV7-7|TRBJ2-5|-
CASSLAMGRPQYF
TGTGCTAGCAGCTTAGCGATGGGACGGCCCCAGTACTTC
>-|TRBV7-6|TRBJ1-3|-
CASSQYWGAGNTIYF
TGTGCCAGCAGCCAGTACTGGGGGGCTGGAAACACCATATATTTT
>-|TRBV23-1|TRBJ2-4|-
CASSQSGLSRTADLAKNIQYF
TGCGCCAGCAGTCAATCGGGCCTCTCCCGGACAGCTGACTTAGCCAAAAACATTCAGTACTTC
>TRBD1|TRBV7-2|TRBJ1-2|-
CASSLGTGNGYTF
TGTGCCAGCAGCTTAGGGACAGGGAATGGCTACACCTTC
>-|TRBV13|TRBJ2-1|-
CASSFLDSFNEQFF
TGTGCCAGCAGCTTCTTGGACAGTTTCAATGAGCAGTTCTTC
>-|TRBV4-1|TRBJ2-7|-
CASSQARGDEQYF
TGCGCCAGCAGCCAGGCCAGGGGGGACGAGCAGTACTTC
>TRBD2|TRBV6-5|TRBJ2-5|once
CASRDTRGGGETQYF
TGTGCCAGCAGGGATACCAGGGGCGGGGGGGAGACCCAGTACTTC
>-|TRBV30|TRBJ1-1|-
CAWSVLGDEAFF
TGTGCCTGGAGTGTACTAGGGGATGAAGCTTTCTTT
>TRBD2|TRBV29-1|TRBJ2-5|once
CSVDFGGQETQYF
TGCAGCGTTGACTTCGGGGGGCAAGAGACCCAGTACTTC
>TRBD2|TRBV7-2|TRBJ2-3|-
CASSSWTSSDTQYF
TGTGCCAGCAGCTCCTGGACTAGTTCCGATACGCAGTATTTT
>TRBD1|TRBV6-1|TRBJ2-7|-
CASSPDRVYEQYF
TGTGCCAGCAGCCCAGACAGGGTCTACGAGCAGTACTTC
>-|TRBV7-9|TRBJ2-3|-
CASSLDPPGSVAGTQYF
TGTGCCAGCAGCTTAGATCCCCCTGGATCGGTGGCAGGTACGCAGTATTTT
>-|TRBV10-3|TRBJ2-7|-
CAISEELAYEQYF
TGTGCCATCAGTGAGGAGCTGGCCTACGAGCAGTACTTC
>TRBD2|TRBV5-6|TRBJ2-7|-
CASSFYSGGTYEQYF
TGTGCCAGCAGCTTCTATAGCGGGGGGACCTACGAGCAGTACTTC
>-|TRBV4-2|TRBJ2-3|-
CASSQGNLAKYF
TGTGCCAGCAGCCAAGGGAACCTAGCTAAGTATTTT
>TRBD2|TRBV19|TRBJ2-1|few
CASSIRGGWNEQFF
TGTGCCAGTAGTATCCGGGGGGGTTGGAATGAGCAGTTCTTC
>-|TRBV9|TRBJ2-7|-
CASSVDNVAGNEQYF
TGTGCCAGCAGCGTCGATAACGTCGCGGGGAACGAGCAGTACTTC
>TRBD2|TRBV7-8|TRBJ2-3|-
CASTSGSTDTQYF
TGTGCCAGTACTAGCGGAAGCACAGATACGCAGTATTTT
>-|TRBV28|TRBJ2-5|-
CASRLGETQYF
TGTGCCAGCAGACTTGGGGAGACCCAGTACTTC
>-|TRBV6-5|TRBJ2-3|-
CASSYSGTRVTDTQYF
TGTGCCAGCAGTTACTCAGGGACACGCGTCACAGATACGCAGTATTTT
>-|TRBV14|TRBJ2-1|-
CASSQAWTSAGMQFF
TGTGCCAGCAGCCAAGCATGGACTTCCGCAGGGATGCAGTTCTTC
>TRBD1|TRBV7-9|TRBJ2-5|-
CASRGDRGPGETQYF
TGTGCCAGCAGAGGGGACAGGGGGCCTGGGGAGACCCAGTACTTC
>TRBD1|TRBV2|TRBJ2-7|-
CASSFGQGIVYEQYF
TGTGCCAGCAGTTTCGGACAGGGGATTGTCTACGAGCAGTACTTC
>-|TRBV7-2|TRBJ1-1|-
CASSSRNRRDTEAFF
TGTGCCAGCAGCTCCCGAAACCGCAGAGACACTGAAGCTTTCTTT
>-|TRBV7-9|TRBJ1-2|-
CASSLEGDSNYGYTF
TGTGCCAGCAGCTTAGAGGGGGATTCTAACTATGGCTACACCTTC
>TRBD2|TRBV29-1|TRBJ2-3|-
CSVEKGGGVFAQYF
TGCAGCGTTGAGAAAGGCGGGGGGGTTTTTGCGCAGTATTTT
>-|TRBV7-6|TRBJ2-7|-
CASSLSTGDFYEQYF
TGTGCCAGCAGCTTATCTACAGGGGACTTCTACGAGCAGTACTTC
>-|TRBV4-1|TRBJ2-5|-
CASSQEGLASETQYF
TGCGCCAGCAGCCAAGAGGGTCTAGCATCGGAGACCCAGTACTTC
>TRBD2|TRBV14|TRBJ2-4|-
CASSQASGGAKNIQYF
TGTGCCAGCAGCCAAGCTAGCGGGGGAGCCAAAAACATTCAGTACTTC
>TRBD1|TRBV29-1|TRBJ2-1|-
CSVEGQSYNEQFF
TGCAGCGTTGAGGGACAGTCCTACAATGAGCAGTTCTTC
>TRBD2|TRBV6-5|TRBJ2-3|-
CASSYSSSGSTDTQYF
TGTGCCAGCAGTTACTCGTCTAGCGGAAGCACAGATACGCAGTATTTT
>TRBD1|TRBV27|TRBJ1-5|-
CASSLRGDRGLRYQPQHF
TGTGCCAGCAGTTTACGGGGAGACAGGGGACTAAGATATCAGCCCCAGCATTTT
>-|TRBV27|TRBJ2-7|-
CASSLGHPYEQYF
TGTGCCAGCAGTTTGGGTCACCCCTACGAGCAGTACTTC
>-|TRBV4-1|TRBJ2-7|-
CASSENVGGYEQYF
TGCGCCAGCAGCGAAAACGTGGGGGGTTACGAGCAGTACTTC
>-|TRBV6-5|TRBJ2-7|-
CASRKGAEQYF
TGTGCCAGCAGAAAAGGGGCCGAGCAGTACTTC
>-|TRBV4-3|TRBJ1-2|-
CASSQDRLGQTDGYTF
TGCGCCAGCAGCCAAGATAGGCTCGGACAAACGGACGGCTACACCTTC
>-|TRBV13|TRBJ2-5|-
CASSLAQETQYF
TGTGCCAGCAGCTTAGCTCAAGAGACCCAGTACTTC
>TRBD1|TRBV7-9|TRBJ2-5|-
CASSWDRETETQYF
TGTGCCAGCAGCTGGGACAGGGAGACAGAGACCCAGTACTTC
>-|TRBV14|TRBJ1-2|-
CASSQGSAYYTF
TGTGCCAGCAGCCAAGGCTCAGCCTACTACACCTTC
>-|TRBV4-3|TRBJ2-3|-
CASSPQTSTDTQYF
TGCGCCAGCAGCCCTCAGACAAGTACAGATACGCAGTATTTT
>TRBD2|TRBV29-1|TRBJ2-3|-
CSVLGLFFTDTQYF
TGCAGCGTTTTGGGACTATTTTTCACAGATACGCAGTATTTT
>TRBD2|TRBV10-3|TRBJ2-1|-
CASSDPRTSGTYNEQFF
TGTGCCAGCAGTGATCCCCGGACTAGCGGGACATACAATGAGCAGTTCTTC
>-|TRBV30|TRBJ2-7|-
CAWSVGSGAYEQYF
TGTGCCTGGAGTGTAGGAAGTGGTGCTTACGAGCAGTACTTC
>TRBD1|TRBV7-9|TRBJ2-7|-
CASSLSGTVSYEQYF
TGTGCCAGCAGCTTGAGTGGGACAGTCTCCTACGAGCAGTACTTC
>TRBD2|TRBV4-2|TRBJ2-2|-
CASSQDPGGMNTGELFF
TGTGCCAGCAGCCAAGACCCGGGGGGAATGAACACCGGGGAGCTGTTTTTT
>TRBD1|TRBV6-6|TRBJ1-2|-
CASSLPSDRVFYGYTF
TGTGCCAGCAGTCTACCGTCCGACAGGGTATTCTATGGCTACACCTTC
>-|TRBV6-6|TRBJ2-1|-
CASSRRDGSSYNEQFF
TGTGCCAGCAGTAGACGGGACGGGAGCTCCTACAATGAGCAGTTCTTC
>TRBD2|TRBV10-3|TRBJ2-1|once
CAIKGGGDYNEQFF
TGTGCCATAAAGGGCGGGGGAGACTACAATGAGCAGTTCTTC
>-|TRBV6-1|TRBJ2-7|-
CASSDGGPYEQYF
TGTGCCAGCAGTGATGGGGGGCCCTACGAGCAGTACTTC
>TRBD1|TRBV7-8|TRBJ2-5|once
CASSPWDSQETQYF
TGTGCCAGCAGCCCGTGGGACAGTCAAGAGACCCAGTACTTC
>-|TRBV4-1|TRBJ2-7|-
CASSQDLSPPSYEQYF
TGCGCCAGCAGCCAAGATCTGAGCCCTCCTTCCTACGAGCAGTACTTC